This T cell receptor (beta chain) was identified in a study of identical twins. Study-level findings and limits: Compared with unrelated sharing, twin-shared out-of-frame alpha sequences had more low-probability sequences.

One entry per CDR3 protein results from TCRdb running MiXCR on the 5' RACE reads. The sample holds fewer than 650,000 distinct CDR3 sequences, roughly 9.9% seen once. In the case of this clonotype: The antigen is unknown.

The CDR3 has 16 residues. V shed 1 base and J 3 bases; nucleotides not matched to a gene: 7. Germline V gives CDR1 LGHDT, CDR2 YNNKEL (reference sequence). Among all donors, each was a healthy Caucasian. These same data were also listed under a study on yellow fever vaccine responses in identical twins.

This rearrangement joins TRBV3-1 to TRBJ1-2, with TRBD1 matching 8 bases. Sequencing was done on a sample of PBMCs. This TCR derives from a woman aged 18-29 years in good health. The CDR3 region has the DNA TGTGCCAGCAGCCAAGTCTGGACAGGGCAGCACTATGGCTACACCTTC. Translating it yields CASSQVWTGQHYGYTF.